The next 14 T cell receptor beta chains were all read from a single sample in a study of blood T cells in healthy people across ages. Alongside a J-beta primer mix, a sample-barcoded 5' primer served in a second PCR lasting about 7 to 12 cycles. TCRdb independently ran MiXCR on the 5' RACE reads; one entry per CDR3 protein. This table holds 540,000 or so distinct CDR3 sequences, 40% to 50% found once. Sequencing was carried out using blood. These receptors were collected from a man older than 75 in good health.

This clonotype was counted only a few times. The chain uses TRBV15 and TRBJ1-2; D is perhaps TRBD1 (6 bases). Germline V gene lookup returns CDR1 LNHNV and CDR2 YYDKDF (reference sequence). The V and J ends lost 5 bases and 8 bases respectively, with 21 bases between them. This CDR3 is built from 15 residues. The CDR3 sequence is CATSGGSRGPGGYTF. In DNA, the CDR3 is TGTGCCACCAGCGGGGGCTCACGAGGGCCCGGCGGCTACACCTTC.

This clonotype was found many times. The rearrangement uses TRBV7-2 and TRBJ2-3; D uncertain. Germline V gene data show CDR1 as SGHTA and CDR2 as FQGNSA. The CDR3 runs to 14 residues. Trimming took 5 bases from V and 2 from J, leaving 11 bases between them. The CDR3 nucleotides read TGTGCCAGCAGCCTCGGAGTGAACACAGATACGCAGTATTTT. Residues: CASSLGVNTDTQYF.

J is TRBJ2-7 and V is TRBV29-1, with 12 bases aligning to TRBD2. V lost 4 bases to trimming and J lost 5 bases; unmatched junction nucleotides: 6. CDR3 length: 14 residues. Germline lookup yields CDR1 SQVTM and CDR2 ANQGSEA. The CDR3, as DNA: TGCAGCGTTGGACTAGCGGGAGTGGCGCACGAGCAGTACTTC. It translates to CSVGLAGVAHEQYF.

This clonotype appeared a single time. The J gene is TRBJ2-5, the V gene TRBV6-2 or TRBV6-3, with TRBD2 identical over 8 bases. Germline V gene sequence: CDR1 MNHEY, CDR2 SVGEGT. Trimming at V came to 3 bases and at J to 5 bases, leaving 11 bases not matched to a gene. CDR3 length: 16 amino acids. The CDR3 is CASSYSERGPEETQYF. The CDR3 DNA reads TGTGCCAGCAGTTATTCCGAGCGGGGGCCAGAGGAGACCCAGTACTTC.

V and J are TRBV20-1 and TRBJ2-7; 12 nucleotides agree with TRBD2. The J call may be incorrect, as the DNA end agrees better with TRBJ2-5. Germline V gene sequence: CDR1 DFQATT, CDR2 SNEGSKA (reference sequence). The CDR3 consists of 17 residues. CDR3: CSAITSGGWGGQETQYF. As DNA, the CDR3 is TGCAGTGCTATAACTAGCGGGGGGTGGGGGGGCCAAGAGACCCAGTACTTC.

V and J are TRBV24-1 and TRBJ2-2, with 7 bases identical to TRBD1. CDR1 KGHDR and CDR2 SFDVKD come from the germline V gene. V gave up 8 bases and J gave up 3 bases; unmatched junction bases: 11. CDR3 size: 16 residues. CDR3 protein: CATTNSGTADTGELFF. The CDR3 DNA reads TGTGCCACCACCAATTCGGGGACAGCGGACACCGGGGAGCTGTTTTTT.

This clonotype was seen more than once but under ten times. The J gene is TRBJ2-5, the V gene TRBV5-1; D is unclear. The J call may be wrong; the DNA end is better matched by TRBJ2-7. The CDR3 extends over 13 amino acids. Looked up from germline, CDR1 is SGHRS and CDR2 is YFSETQ. CDR3 sequence reads: CASSLAGFYEQYF. The CDR3, as DNA: TGCGCCAGCAGCTTGGCAGGATTCTACGAGCAGTACTTC.

V gene TRBV7-2 combines with J gene TRBJ2-4; 10 bases are shared with TRBD2. The end of the DNA fits TRBJ2-7 better, so the J call may be wrong. The CDR3 spans 14 residues. CDR1 is SGHTA and CDR2 is FQGNSA in the germline V gene. The DNA of the CDR3 is TGTGCCAGCAGCTTAAAAGCGGGAGGGTGCGAGCAGTACTTC. Amino acid sequence: CASSLKAGGCEQYF.

This sequence joins TRBV7-9 and TRBJ2-2, with 7 positions matching TRBD1. Germline CDR1 is SEHNR and CDR2 is FQNEAQ (reference sequence). The junction had 12 bases not matched to a gene; V was cut back by 6 bases and J by 8 bases. This CDR3 spans 15 amino acids. CDR3: CASSRDSTSTGELFF. The CDR3 nucleotides are TGTGCCAGCAGTCGGGACAGCACATCAACGGGGGAGCTGTTTTTT.

The V and J genes are TRBV10-3 and TRBJ1-6, with D tentatively TRBD1 (5 bases). The germline gives CDR1 ENHRY, CDR2 SYGVKD. Deletions cut 11 bases from V and 8 bases from J, with 19 bases between. This CDR3 is built from 14 residues. In DNA, the CDR3 is TGTGCCGCGAAAGAGGGGAGGGTTGATTCACCCCTCCACTTT. This encodes CAAKEGRVDSPLHF.

V and J are TRBV4-1 and TRBJ2-5; D uncertain. The V end lost 4 bases, the J end lost 2 bases, and 11 bases lay between the germline ends. CDR3 length: 14 residues. Germline assignment: CDR1 MGHRA and CDR2 YSYEKL. DNA of the CDR3: TGCGCCAGCAGCCGCGGACGGCTGCAAGAGACCCAGTACTTC. Protein: CASSRGRLQETQYF.

The chain is built from TRBV21-1 and TRBJ2-4; TRBD1, the D gene given by the table, was not confirmed from the DNA. TRBV21-1 is classified as a pseudogene. The CDR3 has 16 residues. The CDR3 spells CASSARDRLAKNIQYF. In DNA, the CDR3 is TGTGCCAGCAGCGCCCGGGACCGACTAGCCAAAAACATTCAGTACTTC.

The V gene is TRBV20-1, the J gene TRBJ2-5; the D gene is possibly TRBD1 (6 bases). The CDR3 has 11 residues. V was pared by 5 bases and J by 9 bases, with 13 bases between. Germline V CDR1 and CDR2: DFQATT, SNEGSKA (reference sequence). The CDR3 DNA is TGCAGTGCTGCACAGGGAACGGCCCAGTACTTC. It encodes CSAAQGTAQYF.

V usage is TRBV27 and J usage is TRBJ1-5; 7 positions match TRBD1. Losses at the gene ends were 5 bases for V and 8 bases for J; bases not matched to a gene: 9. The CDR3 spans 14 residues. Looked up from germline, CDR1 is MNHEY and CDR2 is SMNVEV (reference sequence). CDR3 region: CASSTGVKKEPQHF. The DNA for the CDR3 is TGTGCCAGCAGTACAGGGGTTAAGAAAGAGCCCCAGCATTTT.